This T cell receptor (beta chain) derives from a study of CD8 T cells in ankylosing spondylitis. V gave up 4 bases and J gave up 11 bases, with 18 bases separating them. Germline CDR1 DFQATT, CDR2 SNEGSKA (reference sequence). There are 13 residues in the CDR3. Whole-study findings and limits: CD8+ by phenotype, disease-linked clones were relatively rare in peripheral blood. Clones tied to disease were said to be significantly enriched in matched ankylosing spondylitis synovial fluid. Certain motif variants had earlier appeared in reactive arthritis synovial fluid and blood. A motif of fewer than ten highly homologous TCR beta variants was seen as apparently characteristic of ankylosing spondylitis blood.

As to this clonotype: Its antigen remains unidentified.

Quantitative molecular-barcoded 5'-RACE generated the TCR beta libraries. In TCRdb, the 5' RACE reads were re-called with MiXCR into one record per CDR3 protein. The sample yields about 220,000 distinct CDR3 sequences, 15% to 20% seen once. The clonotype comes from a male donor with ankylosing spondylitis. This sequence joins TRBV20-1 and TRBJ2-4; D may match TRBD1 or TRBD2 (6 bases each). Sequencing was performed on blood, either unsorted or a sorted T cell fraction (not recorded which). The CDR3 region has the DNA TGCAGTGCTACAGGGGAGACTAGTAGGGTTCAGTACTTC. It yields the protein CSATGETSRVQYF.